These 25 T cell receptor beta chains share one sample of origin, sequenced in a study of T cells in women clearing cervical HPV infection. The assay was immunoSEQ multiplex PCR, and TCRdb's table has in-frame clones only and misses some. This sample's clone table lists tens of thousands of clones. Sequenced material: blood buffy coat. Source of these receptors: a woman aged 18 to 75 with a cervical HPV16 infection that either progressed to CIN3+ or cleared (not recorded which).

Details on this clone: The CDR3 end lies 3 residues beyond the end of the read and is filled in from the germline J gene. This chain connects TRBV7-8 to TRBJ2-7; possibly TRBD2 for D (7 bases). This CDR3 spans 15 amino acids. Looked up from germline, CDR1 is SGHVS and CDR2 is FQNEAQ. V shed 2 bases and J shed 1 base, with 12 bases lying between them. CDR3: CASSLMEGGSYEQYF. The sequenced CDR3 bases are TGTGCCAGCAGCTTAATGGAGGGGGGGTCCTACGAG.

CDR3 DNA (partial): TGTGCCAGCTCACCCGGGACTAGCGGGGCCTTCGAC. It translates to CASSPGTSGAFD. The entire CDR3 is CASSPGTSGAFDYTF. The chain uses TRBV18 and TRBJ1-2; TRBD1 might be the D (5 bases). The read gets to within 3 residues of the CDR3 end, and the germline J gene fills in the rest. CDR1 KGHSH and CDR2 LQKENI come from the germline V gene. The CDR3 covers 15 residues.

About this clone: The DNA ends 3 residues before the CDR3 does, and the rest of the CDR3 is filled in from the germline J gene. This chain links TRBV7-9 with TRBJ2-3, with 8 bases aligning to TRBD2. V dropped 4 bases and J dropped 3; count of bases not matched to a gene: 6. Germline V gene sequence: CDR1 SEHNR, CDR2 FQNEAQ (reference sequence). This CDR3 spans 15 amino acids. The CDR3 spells CASSSLLAETDTQYF. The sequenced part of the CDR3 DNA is TGTGCCAGCAGCTCCTTACTAGCGGAGACAGATACG.

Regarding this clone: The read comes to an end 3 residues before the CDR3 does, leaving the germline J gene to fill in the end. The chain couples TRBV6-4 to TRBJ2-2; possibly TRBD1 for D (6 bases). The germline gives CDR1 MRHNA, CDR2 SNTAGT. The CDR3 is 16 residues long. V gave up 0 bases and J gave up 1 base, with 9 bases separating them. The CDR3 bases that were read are TGTGCCAGCAGTGACTCAAACAGGGAGAACACCGGGGAG. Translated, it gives CASSDSNRENTGE. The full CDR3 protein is CASSDSNRENTGELFF.

The CDR3 here is CASSSSYTF. The covered CDR3 bases are TGTGCCAGCAGCTCCTCT. The chain combines TRBV7-9 with TRBJ1-2; the D is unclear. The sequence runs out 3 residues before the end of the CDR3; the remainder is reconstructed from the germline J gene. Germline CDR1 and CDR2: SEHNR and FQNEAQ (reference sequence). The CDR3 runs to 9 residues.

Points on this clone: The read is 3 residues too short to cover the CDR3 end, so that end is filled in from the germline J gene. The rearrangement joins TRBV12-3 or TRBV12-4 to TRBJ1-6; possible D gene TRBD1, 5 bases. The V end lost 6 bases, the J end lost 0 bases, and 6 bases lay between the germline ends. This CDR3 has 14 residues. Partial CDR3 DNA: TGTGCCAGCAGGGGGGGCTCCTATAATTCACCC. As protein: CASRGGSYNSP. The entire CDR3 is CASRGGSYNSPLHF.

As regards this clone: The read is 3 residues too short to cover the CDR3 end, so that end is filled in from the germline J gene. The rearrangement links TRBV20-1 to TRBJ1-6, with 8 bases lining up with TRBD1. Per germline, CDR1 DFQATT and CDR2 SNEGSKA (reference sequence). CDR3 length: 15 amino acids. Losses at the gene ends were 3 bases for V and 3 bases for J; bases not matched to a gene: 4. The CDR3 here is CSARPGQGYNSPLHF. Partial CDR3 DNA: TGCAGTGCTAGGCCCGGACAGGGCTATAATTCACCC.

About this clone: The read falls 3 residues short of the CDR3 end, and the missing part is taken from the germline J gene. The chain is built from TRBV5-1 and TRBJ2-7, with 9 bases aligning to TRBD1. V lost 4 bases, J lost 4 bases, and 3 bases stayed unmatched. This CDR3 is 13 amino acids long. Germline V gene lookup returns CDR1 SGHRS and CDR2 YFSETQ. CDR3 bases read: TGCGCCAGCAGCCGGGACAGGGAATACGAG. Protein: CASSRDREYE. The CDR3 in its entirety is CASSRDREYEQYF. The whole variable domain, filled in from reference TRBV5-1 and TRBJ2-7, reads KAGVTQTPRYLIKTRGQQVTLSCSPISGHRSVSWYQQTPGQGLQFLFEYFSETQRNKGNFPGRFSGRQFSNSRSEMNVSTLELGDSALYLCASSRDREYEQYFGPGTRLTVT.

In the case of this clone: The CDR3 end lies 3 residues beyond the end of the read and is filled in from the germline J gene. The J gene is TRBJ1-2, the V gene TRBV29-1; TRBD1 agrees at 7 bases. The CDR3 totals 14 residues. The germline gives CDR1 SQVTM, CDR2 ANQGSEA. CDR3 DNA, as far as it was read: TGCAGCGCGCACCTGTCCGGGACAGCGTCGGGC. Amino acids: CSAHLSGTASG. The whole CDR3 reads CSAHLSGTASGYTF.

The chain's CDR3 is CASSGSTGYGYTF. The CDR3 DNA, read in part, is TGTGCCAGCAGCGGGAGCACAGGCTATGGC. The chain combines TRBV7-2 with TRBJ1-2, with D maybe TRBD1 (5 bases). Coverage ceases 3 residues before the CDR3 finishes, and the germline J gene fills in the end. CDR3 size: 13 residues. The V and J ends lost 5 bases and 4 bases respectively, with 11 bases between them. Germline CDR1 reads SGHTA; CDR2 reads FQGNSA.

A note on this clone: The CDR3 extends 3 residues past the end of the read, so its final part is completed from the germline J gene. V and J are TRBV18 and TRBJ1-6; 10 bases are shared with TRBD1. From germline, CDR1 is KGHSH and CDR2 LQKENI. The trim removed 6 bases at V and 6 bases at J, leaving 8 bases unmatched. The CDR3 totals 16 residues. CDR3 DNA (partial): TGTGCCAGCTCCTCGGGACAGGGGTCTCCTAATTCACCC. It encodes CASSSGQGSPNSP. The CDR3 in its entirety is CASSSGQGSPNSPLHF.

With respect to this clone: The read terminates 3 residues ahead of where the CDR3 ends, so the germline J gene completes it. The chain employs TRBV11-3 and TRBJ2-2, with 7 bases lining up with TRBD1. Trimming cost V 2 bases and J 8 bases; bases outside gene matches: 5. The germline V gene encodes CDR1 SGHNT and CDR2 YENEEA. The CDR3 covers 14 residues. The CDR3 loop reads CASSLPGGVGELFF. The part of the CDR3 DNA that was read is TGTGCCAGCAGCTTACCAGGGGGTGTTGGGGAG.

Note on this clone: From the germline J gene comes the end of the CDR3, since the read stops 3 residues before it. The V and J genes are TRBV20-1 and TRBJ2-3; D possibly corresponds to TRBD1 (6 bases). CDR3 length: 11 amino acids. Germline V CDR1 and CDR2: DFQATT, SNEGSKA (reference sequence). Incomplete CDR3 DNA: TGCAGTGCCTGGACAGATGTAGCG. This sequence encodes CSAWTDVA. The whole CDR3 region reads CSAWTDVAQYF.

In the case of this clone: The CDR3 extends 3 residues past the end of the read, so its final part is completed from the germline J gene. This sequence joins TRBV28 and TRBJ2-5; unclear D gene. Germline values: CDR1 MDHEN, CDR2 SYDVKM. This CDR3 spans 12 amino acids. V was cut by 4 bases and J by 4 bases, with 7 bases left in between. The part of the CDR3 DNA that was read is TGTGCCAGCAGTTCTCCTAGAGAGACC. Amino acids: CASSSPRET. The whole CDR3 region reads CASSSPRETQYF.

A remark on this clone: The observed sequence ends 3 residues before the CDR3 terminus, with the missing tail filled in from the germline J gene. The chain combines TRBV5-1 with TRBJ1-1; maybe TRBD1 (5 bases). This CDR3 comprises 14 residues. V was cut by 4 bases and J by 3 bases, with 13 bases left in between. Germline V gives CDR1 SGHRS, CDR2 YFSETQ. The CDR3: CASSIRDSDTEAFF. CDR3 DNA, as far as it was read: TGCGCCAGCAGCATCCGGGACTCGGACACTGAA.

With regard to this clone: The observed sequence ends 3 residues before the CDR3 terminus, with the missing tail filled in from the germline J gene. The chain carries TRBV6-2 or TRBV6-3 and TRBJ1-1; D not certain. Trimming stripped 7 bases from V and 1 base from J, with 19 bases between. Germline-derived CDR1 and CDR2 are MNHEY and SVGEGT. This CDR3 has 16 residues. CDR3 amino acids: CASTPARGYRNTEAFF. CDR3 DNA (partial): TGTGCCAGCACCCCCGCCCGGGGATATAGGAACACTGAA.

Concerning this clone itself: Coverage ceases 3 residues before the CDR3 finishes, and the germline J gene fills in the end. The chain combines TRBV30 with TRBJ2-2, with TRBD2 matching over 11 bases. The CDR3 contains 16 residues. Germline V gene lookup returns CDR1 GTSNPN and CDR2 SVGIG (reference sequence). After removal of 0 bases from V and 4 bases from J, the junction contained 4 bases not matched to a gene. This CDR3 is CAWSVGTSGPTGELFF. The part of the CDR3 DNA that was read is TGTGCCTGGAGTGTAGGGACTAGCGGACCCACCGGGGAG.

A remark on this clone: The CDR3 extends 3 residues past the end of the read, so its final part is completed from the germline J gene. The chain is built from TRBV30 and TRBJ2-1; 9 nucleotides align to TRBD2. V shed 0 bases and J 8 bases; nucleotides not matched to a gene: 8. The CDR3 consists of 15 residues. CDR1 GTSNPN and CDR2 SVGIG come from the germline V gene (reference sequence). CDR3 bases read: TGTGCCTGGAGTGTACAAGCGGGGGGTTGGGATGAG. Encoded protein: CAWSVQAGGWDE. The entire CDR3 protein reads CAWSVQAGGWDEQFF.

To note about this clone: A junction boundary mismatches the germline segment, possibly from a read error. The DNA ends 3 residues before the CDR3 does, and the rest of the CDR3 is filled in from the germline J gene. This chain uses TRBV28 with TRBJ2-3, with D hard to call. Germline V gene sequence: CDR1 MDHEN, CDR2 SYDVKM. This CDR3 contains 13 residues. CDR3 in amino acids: CAISQPNLDTQYF. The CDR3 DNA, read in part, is TGTGCCATCAGTCAACCTAATTTAGATACG.

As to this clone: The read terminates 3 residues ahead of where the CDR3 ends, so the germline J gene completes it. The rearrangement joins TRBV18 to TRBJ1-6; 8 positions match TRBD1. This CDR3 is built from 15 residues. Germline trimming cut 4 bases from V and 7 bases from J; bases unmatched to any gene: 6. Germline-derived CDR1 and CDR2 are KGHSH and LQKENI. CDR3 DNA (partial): TGTGCCAGCTCACGGGTGGGACAGGTCAATTCACCC. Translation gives CASSRVGQVNSP. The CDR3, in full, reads CASSRVGQVNSPLHF. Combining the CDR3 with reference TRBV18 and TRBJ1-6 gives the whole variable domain NAGVMQNPRHLVRRRGQEARLRCSPMKGHSHVYWYRQLPEEGLKFMVYLQKENIIDESGMPKERFSAEFPKEGPSILRIQQVVRGDSAAYFCASSRVGQVNSPLHFGNGTRLTVT.

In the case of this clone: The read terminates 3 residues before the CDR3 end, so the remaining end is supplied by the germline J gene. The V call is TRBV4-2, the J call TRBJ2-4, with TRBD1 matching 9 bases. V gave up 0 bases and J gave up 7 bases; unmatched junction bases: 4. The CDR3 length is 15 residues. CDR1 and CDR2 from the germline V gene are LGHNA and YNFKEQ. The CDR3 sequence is CASSQEAQGANIQYF. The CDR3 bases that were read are TGTGCCAGCAGCCAAGAAGCACAGGGGGCTAACATT.

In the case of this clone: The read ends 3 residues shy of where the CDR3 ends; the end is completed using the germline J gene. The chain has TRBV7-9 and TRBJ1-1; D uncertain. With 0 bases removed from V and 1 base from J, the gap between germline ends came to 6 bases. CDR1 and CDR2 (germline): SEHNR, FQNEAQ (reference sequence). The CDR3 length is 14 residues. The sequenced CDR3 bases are TGTGCCAGCAGCTTAGCAGGGCGGAACACTGAA. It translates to CASSLAGRNTE. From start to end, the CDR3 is CASSLAGRNTEAFF.

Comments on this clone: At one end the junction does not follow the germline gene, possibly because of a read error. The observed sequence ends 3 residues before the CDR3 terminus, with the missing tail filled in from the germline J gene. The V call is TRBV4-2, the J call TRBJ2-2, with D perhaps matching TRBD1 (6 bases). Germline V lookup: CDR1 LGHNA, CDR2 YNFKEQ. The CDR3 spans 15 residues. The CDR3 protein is CASSLAAGDTGELFF. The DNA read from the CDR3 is TGCGCCAGCAGCCTTGCCGCAGGGGACACCGGGGAG.

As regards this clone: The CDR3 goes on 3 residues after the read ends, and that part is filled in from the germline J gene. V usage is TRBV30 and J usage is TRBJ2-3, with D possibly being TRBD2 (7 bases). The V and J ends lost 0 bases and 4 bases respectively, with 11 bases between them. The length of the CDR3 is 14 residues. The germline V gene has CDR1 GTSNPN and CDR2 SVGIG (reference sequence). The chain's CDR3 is CAWSVGGGADTQYF. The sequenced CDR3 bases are TGTGCCTGGAGTGTAGGGGGAGGGGCAGATACG.

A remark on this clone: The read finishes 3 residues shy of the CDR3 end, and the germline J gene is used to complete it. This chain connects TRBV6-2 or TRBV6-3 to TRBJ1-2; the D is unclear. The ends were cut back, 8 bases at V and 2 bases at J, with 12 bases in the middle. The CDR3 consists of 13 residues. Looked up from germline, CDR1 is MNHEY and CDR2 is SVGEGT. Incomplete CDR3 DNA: TGTGCCAGCGCGCGGGAGAGGAACTATGGC. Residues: CASARERNYG. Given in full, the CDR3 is CASARERNYGYTF.